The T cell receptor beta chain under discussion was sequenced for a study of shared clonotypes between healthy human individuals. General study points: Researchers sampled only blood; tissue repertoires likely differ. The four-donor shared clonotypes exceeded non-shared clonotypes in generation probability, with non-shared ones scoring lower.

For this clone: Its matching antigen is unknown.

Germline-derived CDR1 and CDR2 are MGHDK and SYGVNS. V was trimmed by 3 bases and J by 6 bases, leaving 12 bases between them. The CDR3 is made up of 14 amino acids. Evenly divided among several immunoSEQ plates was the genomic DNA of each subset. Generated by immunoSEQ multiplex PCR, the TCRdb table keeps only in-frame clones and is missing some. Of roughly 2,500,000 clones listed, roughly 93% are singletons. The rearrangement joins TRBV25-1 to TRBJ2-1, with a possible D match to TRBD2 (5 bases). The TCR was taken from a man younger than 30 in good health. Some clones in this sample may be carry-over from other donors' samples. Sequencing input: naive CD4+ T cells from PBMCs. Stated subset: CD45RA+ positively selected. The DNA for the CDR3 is TGTGCCAGCAGTGAGTCGGCGGGTCTCAATGAGCAGTTCTTC. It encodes CASSESAGLNEQFF.